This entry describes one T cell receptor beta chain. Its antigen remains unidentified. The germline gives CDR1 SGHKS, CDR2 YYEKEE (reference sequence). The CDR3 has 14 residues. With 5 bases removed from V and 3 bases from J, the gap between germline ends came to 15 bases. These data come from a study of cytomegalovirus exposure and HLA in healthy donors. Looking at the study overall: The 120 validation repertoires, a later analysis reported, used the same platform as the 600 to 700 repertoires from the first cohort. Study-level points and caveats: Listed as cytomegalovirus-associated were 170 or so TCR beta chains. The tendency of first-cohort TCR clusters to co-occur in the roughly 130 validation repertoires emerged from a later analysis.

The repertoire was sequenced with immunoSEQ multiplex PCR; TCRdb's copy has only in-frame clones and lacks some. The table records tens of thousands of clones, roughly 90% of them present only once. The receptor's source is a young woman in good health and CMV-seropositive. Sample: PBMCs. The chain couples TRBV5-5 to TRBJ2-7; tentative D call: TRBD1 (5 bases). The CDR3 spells CASSWKDIRYEQYF. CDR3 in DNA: TGTGCCAGCAGTTGGAAGGACATACGCTACGAGCAGTACTTC.